This entry lists 27 T cell receptor beta chains sequenced from one sample in a study of Ad26.COV2.S vaccination and SARS-CoV-2 variants. Treatment specified: some 19 received Ad26.COV2.S at low or high dose, single or two shots; roughly five received placebo; per-sample allocation not given. Sampling occurred on day 63 after the first vaccine or placebo injection. The protocol was immunoSEQ multiplex PCR, while the TCRdb copy is restricted to in-frame clones and leaves out a portion. The sample lists roughly 400,000 clones, less than 95% occurring once. The specimen comprised peripheral blood, sampled in a trial of Ad26.COV2.S vaccine versus placebo. Receptor source: a person aged 18 to 59 who received the Ad26.COV2.S COVID-19 vaccine or a placebo.

The CDR3 DNA reads as TGTGCCAGCAGCGTTAGGGAAGCCCGCGAAGAGACCCAGTACTTC. Translated, it gives CASSVREAREETQYF. The V and J genes are TRBV9 and TRBJ2-5; D not resolved. In germline, CDR1 is SGDLS, CDR2 YYNGEE. V lost 2 bases to trimming and J lost 3 bases, with 14 bases between them. CDR3 length: 15 residues.

The chain carries TRBV2 and TRBJ1-2, with 7 nucleotides matching TRBD1. The CDR3 consists of 14 residues. Per germline, CDR1 SNHLY and CDR2 FYNNEI. V shed 5 bases and J 6 bases; nucleotides not matched to a gene: 9. The CDR3 coding sequence is TGTGCCAGCAGTCCACAGGGGCCGGCTAATGGCTACACCTTC. Translated: CASSPQGPANGYTF.

This clone occurred once. The chain links TRBV5-1 to TRBJ2-4, with D maybe TRBD1 (5 bases). V lost 2 bases, J lost 3 bases, and 6 bases lay in between. In germline, CDR1 is SGHRS, CDR2 YFSETQ. The CDR3 has 13 amino acids. The CDR3 is CASSLQDKNIQYF. The CDR3, as DNA: TGCGCCAGCAGCTTACAGGACAAAAACATTCAGTACTTC.

A note on this clone: Other DNA sequences in the same sample also yield this CDR3. CDR3 sequence: CASSPGTGSYEQYF. CDR3 in DNA: TGTGCCAGCTCACCCGGGACAGGTTCCTACGAGCAGTACTTC. This chain uses TRBV18 with TRBJ2-7, with TRBD1 matching 8 bases. The CDR3 extends over 14 amino acids. V was pared by 3 bases and J by 1 base, with 2 bases of the junction left unmatched. The V gene's germline CDR1 is KGHSH and CDR2 LQKENI. Full variable domain (outside the CDR3, taken from reference TRBV18 and TRBJ2-7): NAGVMQNPRHLVRRRGQEARLRCSPMKGHSHVYWYRQLPEEGLKFMVYLQKENIIDESGMPKERFSAEFPKEGPSILRIQQVVRGDSAAYFCASSPGTGSYEQYFGPGTRLTVT.

The chain is built from TRBV7-2 and TRBJ1-2, with 10 bases aligning to TRBD1. This CDR3 is built from 15 residues. Germline V gene lookup returns CDR1 SGHTA and CDR2 FQGNSA. V lost 4 bases to trimming and J lost 2 bases; unmatched junction nucleotides: 4. In DNA form, the CDR3 reads TGTGCCAGCAGCTCCCGGGACAGGGGAAACTATGGCTACACCTTC. Amino acids: CASSSRDRGNYGYTF.

This clone was counted a few times. This chain uses TRBV3-1 (or the pseudogene TRBV3-2) with TRBJ2-1, with a possible D match to TRBD1 (6 bases). The germline V gene has CDR1 LGHDT and CDR2 YNNKEL (reference sequence). The CDR3 length is 17 residues. V was pared by 0 bases and J by 5 bases, with 17 bases between. CDR3 loop: CASSQDSRTERDNEQFF. In DNA form, the CDR3 reads TGTGCCAGCAGCCAAGATAGTAGGACAGAACGGGACAATGAGCAGTTCTTC.

This sequence joins TRBV6-5 and TRBJ2-7, with 9 positions matching TRBD1. With 2 bases clipped from V and 3 bases from J, the junction kept 5 bases outside the gene matches. CDR3 length equals 15 residues. CDR1 MNHEY and CDR2 SVGAGI come from the germline V gene. This CDR3 reads CASSYLDRGIYEQYF. CDR3 bases: TGTGCCAGCAGTTACCTGGACAGGGGAATCTACGAGCAGTACTTC.

This clone was seen once. The gene calls are TRBV12-3 or TRBV12-4 and TRBJ2-7; D might be TRBD2 (5 bases). The CDR3 has 13 amino acids. Deletions cut 9 bases from V and 2 bases from J, with 14 bases between. CDR3 nucleotides: TGTGCCAGTCCGGAGCGGAGACCCTACGAGCAGTACTTC. Translating it yields CASPERRPYEQYF.

The V gene is TRBV10-3, the J gene TRBJ1-5, with D unclear. The V gene's germline CDR1 is ENHRY and CDR2 SYGVKD. CDR3 length: 14 residues. With 8 bases removed from V and 3 bases from J, the gap between germline ends came to 14 bases. The CDR3 is CAISRRQDNQPQHF. As DNA, the CDR3 is TGTGCCATCTCCCGGAGGCAGGACAATCAGCCCCAGCATTTT.

V is TRBV19 and J is TRBJ1-5; D is unclear. Trimming took off 5 bases at V and 1 base at J, with 9 bases between the two ends. Germline loops: CDR1 LNHDA, CDR2 SQIVND (reference sequence). The CDR3 is made up of 14 amino acids. This chain's CDR3 is CASSLGGSNQPQHF. CDR3 coding DNA: TGTGCCAGTAGTCTGGGAGGGAGCAATCAGCCCCAGCATTTT. The full variable domain, in which reference TRBV19 and TRBJ1-5 provide the parts outside the CDR3, is DGGITQSPKYLFRKEGQNVTLSCEQNLNHDAMYWYRQDPGQGLRLIYYSQIVNDFQKGDIAEGYSVSREKKESFPLTVTSAQKNPTAFYLCASSLGGSNQPQHFGDGTRLSIL.

This sequence joins TRBV7-2 and TRBJ2-1, with 11 nucleotides matching TRBD2. CDR3 length equals 15 residues. Germline CDR1 is SGHTA and CDR2 is FQGNSA. The J segment lost 5 bases and the V segment lost 5 bases, leaving 5 bases of the junction unmatched. The CDR3 coding sequence is TGTGCCAGCAGCCCCGGACTAGCGGGCCACAATGAGCAGTTCTTC. This translates into CASSPGLAGHNEQFF.

This clone was seen only once. The chain uses TRBV3-1 (or the pseudogene TRBV3-2) and TRBJ1-4, with 10 bases lining up with TRBD1. Unmatched junction bases numbered 15, after V lost 1 base and J lost 4 bases. Germline CDR1 and CDR2: LGHDT and YNNKEL (reference sequence). The CDR3 is made up of 20 amino acids. CDR3 region: CASSQGPDPGGQGVNEKLFF. CDR3 sequence (DNA): TGTGCCAGCAGCCAAGGGCCCGACCCGGGCGGACAGGGGGTTAATGAAAAACTGTTTTTT.

The rearrangement uses TRBV5-1 and TRBJ1-4; 7 bases are shared with TRBD1. This CDR3 has 13 amino acids. Germline V CDR1 and CDR2: SGHRS, YFSETQ. V was clipped by 7 bases and J by 4 bases; unmatched bases: 4. The CDR3 nucleotides read TGCGCCAGCGGGAGGGACAGTAATGAAAAACTGTTTTTT. Amino acid sequence: CASGRDSNEKLFF.

Details on this clone: An end of the junction does not agree with germline; a read error may underlie this. CDR3: CTSSQEQGMNTEAFF. The CDR3 DNA reads as TGCACCAGCAGCCAAGAGCAGGGGATGAACACTGAAGCTTTCTTT. This chain links TRBV4-3 with TRBJ1-1; possible D gene TRBD1, 6 bases. The CDR3 is 15 amino acids. Germline CDR1 LGHNA, CDR2 YSLEER.

The chain uses TRBV7-9 and TRBJ1-2; 8 bases match TRBD1. V was pared by 5 bases and J by 1 base, with 6 bases of the junction left unmatched. This CDR3 has 15 residues. Germline CDR1 reads SEHNR; CDR2 reads FQNEAQ (reference sequence). The CDR3 DNA follows: TGTGCCAGCAGCGTCGGACAGGGCTTTAACTATGGCTACACCTTC. Encoded protein: CASSVGQGFNYGYTF.

The chain combines TRBV11-3 with TRBJ2-3; 9 nucleotides align to TRBD1. V lost 0 bases and J lost 4; bases outside the gene matches: 8. Germline V gene lookup returns CDR1 SGHNT and CDR2 YENEEA. This CDR3 has 17 amino acids. CDR3 amino acids: CASSLDGPGTGSDTQYF. The CDR3 DNA follows: TGTGCCAGCAGCTTAGATGGTCCCGGGACAGGGTCAGATACGCAGTATTTT. Together with reference TRBV11-3 and TRBJ2-3, the CDR3 gives the full variable domain: EAGVVQSPRYKIIEKKQPVAFWCNPISGHNTLYWYLQNLGQGPELLIRYENEEAVDDSQLPKDRFSAERLKGVDSTLKIQPAELGDSAVYLCASSLDGPGTGSDTQYFGPGTRLTVL.

The chain links TRBV7-3 to TRBJ2-1; weak D call: TRBD2 (6 bases). V was pared by 2 bases and J by 10 bases, with 6 bases between. Germline V lookup: CDR1 SGHTA, CDR2 FQGTGA. This CDR3 is 11 amino acids long. The CDR3 here is CASSLRGEQFF. The CDR3, as DNA: TGTGCCAGCAGCTTACGGGGGGAGCAGTTCTTC.

V is TRBV24-1 and J is TRBJ2-3, with TRBD2 as a possible D gene (5 bases). This CDR3 comprises 16 residues. Germline loops: CDR1 KGHDR, CDR2 SFDVKD. V dropped 0 bases and J dropped 0 bases, with 9 bases sitting between them. The CDR3 nucleotides read TGTGCCACCAGTGATTTGACGGGAACTAGCACAGATACGCAGTATTTT. Its translation: CATSDLTGTSTDTQYF.

In this sample, this clone turned up once. The CDR3: CASSLGDRGLYEQYF. The CDR3 nucleotides read TGTGCCAGCAGCTTGGGGGACAGGGGGCTCTACGAGCAGTACTTC. This chain joins TRBV5-6 and TRBJ2-7; 12 bases map to TRBD1. The CDR3 is 15 residues long. With V trimmed by 0 bases and J by 3 bases, 1 base remained unmatched. The germline V gene has CDR1 SGHDT and CDR2 YYEEEE. Combining the CDR3 with reference TRBV5-6 and TRBJ2-7 gives the whole variable domain DAGVTQSPTHLIKTRGQQVTLRCSPKSGHDTVSWYQQALGQGPQFIFQYYEEEERQRGNFPDRFSGHQFPNYSSELNVNALLLGDSALYLCASSLGDRGLYEQYFGPGTRLTVT.

V and J are TRBV7-3 and TRBJ2-1; 8 positions match TRBD2. J lost 12 bases, V lost 5 bases, and 6 bases had no gene match. Per the germline V gene, CDR1 is SGHTA and CDR2 is FQGTGA. The length of the CDR3 is 12 residues. This CDR3 reads CASSNYSGVQFF. DNA for the CDR3: TGTGCCAGCAGCAACTATAGCGGGGTGCAGTTCTTC.

This chain connects TRBV28 to TRBJ2-7; TRBD1 agrees at 7 bases. V shed 2 bases, J shed 6 bases, and the junction held 16 bases outside the gene matches. The CDR3 length is 17 residues. Germline lookup yields CDR1 MDHEN and CDR2 SYDVKM. DNA for the CDR3: TGTGCCAGCAGTTTAGAAGCCTCCTCTCACAGGGGTTTCGAGCAGTACTTC. It codes for CASSLEASSHRGFEQYF.

The chain joins TRBV6-5 to TRBJ2-5; D remains unclear. Trimming pared 7 bases from V and 6 bases from J, leaving 9 bases between. This CDR3 comprises 11 residues. Germline assignment: CDR1 MNHEY and CDR2 SVGAGI. In nucleotides, the CDR3 is TGTGCCAGCACCCTTCAACAGACCCAGTACTTC. This gives the protein CASTLQQTQYF.

The chain couples TRBV5-6 to TRBJ2-6; the D call may be TRBD1 or TRBD2 (5 bases each). The germline V gene encodes CDR1 SGHDT and CDR2 YYEEEE. The CDR3 has 15 residues. Trimming removed 6 bases at V and 1 base at J, with 11 bases between. The CDR3 protein is CASTQWGSGANVLTF. CDR3 nucleotides: TGTGCCAGCACCCAATGGGGGTCTGGGGCCAACGTCCTGACTTTC.

The rearrangement joins TRBV7-6 to TRBJ2-1; D not resolved. Per the germline V gene, CDR1 is SGHVS and CDR2 is FNYEAQ. Trimming cost V 0 bases and J 9 bases, with 9 bases left between them. CDR3 length: 13 amino acids. The CDR3 DNA reads as TGTGCCAGCAGCTTAGCGGAGTCGGGTGAGCAGTTCTTC. This gives the protein CASSLAESGEQFF.

The chain couples TRBV29-1 to TRBJ2-4; 8 positions match TRBD1. The length of the CDR3 is 14 residues. Germline loops: CDR1 SQVTM, CDR2 ANQGSEA. V was clipped by 7 bases and J by 7 bases; unmatched bases: 12. The CDR3 bases are TGCAGCGGTGGACAGGGCCGTCAGGGGAACATTCAGTACTTC. Protein sequence: CSGGQGRQGNIQYF.

The chain joins TRBV19 to TRBJ1-2, with D possibly being TRBD1 (5 bases). The CDR3 is 15 residues long. The germline V gene encodes CDR1 LNHDA and CDR2 SQIVND (reference sequence). V was trimmed by 7 bases and J by 10 bases, leaving 25 bases between them. The CDR3 bases are TGTGCCAGTATGGTGGGGCCTGGGCAGGGAGGTGACTACACCTTC. This sequence encodes CASMVGPGQGGDYTF.

This sequence joins TRBV28 and TRBJ1-3, with unresolved D. CDR1 and CDR2 from the germline V gene are MDHEN and SYDVKM. Trimming stripped 10 bases from V and 2 bases from J, with 15 bases between. The CDR3 spans 14 residues. The CDR3 sequence is CATGVHAAGNTIYF. CDR3 DNA: TGTGCCACCGGGGTCCACGCCGCTGGAAACACCATATATTTT.